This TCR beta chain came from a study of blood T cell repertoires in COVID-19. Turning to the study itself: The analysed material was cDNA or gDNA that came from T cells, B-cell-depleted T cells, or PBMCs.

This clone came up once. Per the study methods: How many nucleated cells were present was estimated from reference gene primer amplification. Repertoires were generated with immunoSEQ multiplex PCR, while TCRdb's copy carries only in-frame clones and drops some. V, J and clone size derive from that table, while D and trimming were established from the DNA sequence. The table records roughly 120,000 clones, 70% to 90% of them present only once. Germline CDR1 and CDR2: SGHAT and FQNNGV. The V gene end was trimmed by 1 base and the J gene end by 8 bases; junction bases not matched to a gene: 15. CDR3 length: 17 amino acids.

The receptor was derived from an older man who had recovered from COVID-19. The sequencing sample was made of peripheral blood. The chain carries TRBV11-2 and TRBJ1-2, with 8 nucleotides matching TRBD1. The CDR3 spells CASSLAPGTGGRRGYTF. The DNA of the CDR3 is TGTGCCAGCAGCTTAGCGCCCGGGACAGGCGGTAGGCGAGGCTACACCTTC.